This T cell receptor beta chain was recovered during a study of blood T cells in healthy people across ages. Aged about 6 to 95, donors were systemically healthy Caucasians from Russia. Each individual donor underwent a draw of roughly 10 milliliters of peripheral blood. Each sample used at least 6 million PBMCs. A J-beta primer mix and a sample-barcoded 5' primer were used in a second PCR of about 7 to 12 cycles. All cDNA molecules were each tagged by a template-switch adaptor with 12 random nucleotides. TCRdb fed the 5' RACE reads into MiXCR, producing one record per CDR3 protein. The sample records 600,000 to 800,000 distinct CDR3 sequences, 45% to 60% being singletons. The table lists this clonotype with many counts. V was shortened by 5 bases and J by 7 bases, with 12 bases between the two germline ends. The CDR3 consists of 13 residues. The germline V gene has CDR1 SGHVS and CDR2 FQNEAQ.

The V call is TRBV7-8, the J call TRBJ2-1, with D hard to call. The specimen sequenced was blood. The TCR originated in a woman over 75 in good health. The CDR3 bases are TGTGCCAGCAGCCCCCATGTTTTTAATGAGCAGTTCTTC. It is translated as CASSPHVFNEQFF. Variable domain in full (rest from reference TRBV7-8 and TRBJ2-1): GAGVSQSPRYKVAKRGQDVALRCDPISGHVSLFWYQQALGQGPEFLTYFQNEAQLDKSGLPSDRFFAERPEGSVSTLKIQRTQQEDSAVYLCASSPHVFNEQFFGPGTRLTVL.